This T cell receptor beta chain was identified during a study of T cell clonality in common variable immunodeficiency. Trimming took 0 bases from V and 4 from J, leaving 9 bases between them. Germline CDR1 GTSNPN, CDR2 SVGIG (reference sequence). The CDR3 runs to 13 residues. This clone was counted only a few times. Its antigen is not identified. The read comes to an end 3 residues before the CDR3 does, leaving the germline J gene to fill in the end. Sequenced by immunoSEQ multiplex PCR; TCRdb stores in-frame clones only, minus some. The sample contains about 47,000 clones, none occurring once; 2% to 2.5% lies in the top ten. The study, taken as a whole, reports: CVID subjects shared fewer TCRbeta clones than healthy controls did. CVID patient heterogeneity limited repertoire-clinical complication correlations. CVID subjects showed higher TCRbeta clonality than healthy controls. Fewer deletions and N-nucleotide insertions were reportedly seen in common variable immunodeficiency TCR beta sequences.

This rearrangement joins TRBV30 to TRBJ1-2, with D tentatively TRBD1 (5 bases). The TCR sequence derives from a person aged 18 to 75 in good health. Sequencing was done on a sample of peripheral blood mononuclear cells. The part of the CDR3 DNA that was read is TGTGCCTGGAGTGTTGACAGTCCCTATGGC. This gives the protein CAWSVDSPYG. The full CDR3 protein is CAWSVDSPYGYTF.